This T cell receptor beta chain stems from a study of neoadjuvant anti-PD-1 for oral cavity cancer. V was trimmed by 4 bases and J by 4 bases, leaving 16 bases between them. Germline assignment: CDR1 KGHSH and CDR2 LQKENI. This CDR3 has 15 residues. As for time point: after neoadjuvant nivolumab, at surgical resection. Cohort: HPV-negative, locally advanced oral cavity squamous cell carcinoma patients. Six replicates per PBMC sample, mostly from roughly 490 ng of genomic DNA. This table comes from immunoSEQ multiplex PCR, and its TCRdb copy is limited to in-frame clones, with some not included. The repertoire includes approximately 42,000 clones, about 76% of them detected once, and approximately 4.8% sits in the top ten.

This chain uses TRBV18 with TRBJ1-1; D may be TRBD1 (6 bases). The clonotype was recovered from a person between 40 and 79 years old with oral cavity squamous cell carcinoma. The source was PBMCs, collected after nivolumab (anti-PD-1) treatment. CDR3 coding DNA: TGTGCCAGCTCACTTACCCTACAGGGACGCACTGAAGCTTTCTTT. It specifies CASSLTLQGRTEAFF.